This is a list of T cell receptor beta chains from one sample in a study of T cell repertoires in cytomegalovirus infection. Antigens of these TCRs are unknown. MiXCR was run by TCRdb on the reads, yielding one entry per CDR3 protein. The sample carries 600,000 to 700,000 distinct CDR3 sequences, around a third recorded once. The input for sequencing was cultured PBMCs, taken from culture after CMV antigen stimulation. The receptor source for this set is a human donor in good health (CMV status not recorded). Some clones in this sample may be carry-over from other donors' samples. Each CDR3 is given with its conserved first and last residue. D genes are given only for firm matches. Rows may omit the clone size; those that give it use once, few, many or a size class.

size	V	D	J	CDR3
-	TRBV10-3	TRBD1	TRBJ1-1	CAIRTGLNTEAFF
many	TRBV7-2	-	TRBJ2-7	CASSRRGGGDLYEQYF
few	TRBV6-2/TRBV6-3	TRBD2	TRBJ2-1	CASSSRTSGGLSYNEQFF
few	TRBV7-6	TRBD2	TRBJ2-5	CASSPRLAGEETQYF
-	TRBV7-8	-	TRBJ2-7	CASSSRRQHEQYF
many	TRBV7-2	TRBD1	TRBJ2-4	CASSLGVRGRNIQYF
many	TRBV7-8	-	TRBJ2-3	CASIRGLTDTQYF
-	TRBV19	-	TRBJ2-3	CASSIRQGSVPDTQYF
few	TRBV18	-	TRBJ1-6	CASSPVGQTNSPLHF
-	TRBV7-9	-	TRBJ1-6	CASSQDSYNSPLHF
-	TRBV10-3	-	TRBJ2-1	CAGSWDFNEQFF
few	TRBV2	-	TRBJ2-3	CASPVAGSSTDTQYF
few	TRBV20-1	-	TRBJ1-3	CSARASGDTIYF
many	TRBV7-2	TRBD1	TRBJ1-1	CASSLARTGSGTEAFF
-	TRBV7-9	-	TRBJ1-1	CASSPAKAEAFF
-	TRBV12-3/TRBV12-4	TRBD1	TRBJ1-2	CASSQDRWDYGYTF
-	TRBV6-6	-	TRBJ1-3	CASSYSSGRGNTIYF
few	TRBV6-2/TRBV6-3	TRBD2	TRBJ2-5	CASSRATSGTQETQYF
-	TRBV7-9	-	TRBJ2-7	CASSPVQAYEQYF
-	TRBV6-6	-	TRBJ2-5	CASSVINPYQETQYF
many	TRBV7-2	-	TRBJ1-4	CASSLGGADGEKLFF
-	TRBV6-2/TRBV6-3	-	TRBJ1-3	CASSHGENTIYF
many	TRBV28	-	TRBJ1-2	CASSSGPGNYGYTF
-	TRBV28	-	TRBJ2-7	CASSSTVYEQYF
-	TRBV19	-	TRBJ2-6	CASRRQGVAGANVLTF
few	TRBV7-2	-	TRBJ2-5	CASSPDQRVETQYF
-	TRBV19	TRBD1	TRBJ2-2	CASSISSGGQGSGELFF
-	TRBV18	-	TRBJ1-6	CASSPASPNSPLHF
few	TRBV20-1	-	TRBJ1-5	CSAARVDQPQHF
-	TRBV7-2	TRBD1	TRBJ1-6	CASSYDRGNSPLHF
once	TRBV28	-	TRBJ1-3	CASNQQGLGNTIYF
-	TRBV19	TRBD1	TRBJ2-2	CASSILWTGRATGELFF
-	TRBV10-1	TRBD1	TRBJ1-1	CASRLDRGEGTEAFF
-	TRBV29-1	-	TRBJ2-5	CSVEAGAGETQYF
few	TRBV29-1	TRBD2	TRBJ2-7	CSVEGGRNYEQYF
-	TRBV15	TRBD2	TRBJ2-7	CATSPTPGLAGGPEQYF
-	TRBV7-9	-	TRBJ1-3	CASNPGSRRSGNTIYF
-	TRBV2	-	TRBJ1-1	CASSDGFFEAFF
few	TRBV11-2	-	TRBJ1-4	CASSLGTAGRGEKLFF
few	TRBV7-2	-	TRBJ2-4	CASSPKGHNLKNIQYF
once	TRBV19	-	TRBJ2-5	CASSRDGETQYF
-	TRBV12-3/TRBV12-4	-	TRBJ2-5	CASRSKGWGGTQYF
many	TRBV27	TRBD2	TRBJ2-1	CASSLAGDYNEQFF
many	TRBV6-1	-	TRBJ1-2	CASNIKGTTGYTF
-	TRBV6-1	-	TRBJ2-5	CASSGIAIKTQYF
-	TRBV2	TRBD2	TRBJ2-2	CASSVVGLAGGKLNTGELFF
-	TRBV6-1	-	TRBJ2-5	CASTKRAKETQYF
many	TRBV7-2	-	TRBJ1-2	CASSPPYQTNYGYTF
few	TRBV9	-	TRBJ2-7	CASSVLSGSYEQYF
few	TRBV7-2	-	TRBJ2-7	CASSPSPDNYEQYF
few	TRBV20-1	TRBD2	TRBJ2-1	CSARAGGSSYNEQFF
-	TRBV4-1	-	TRBJ2-1	CASSIGRARGNNEQFF
-	TRBV4-3	-	TRBJ2-2	CASSQGAGASGELFF
-	TRBV10-3	-	TRBJ1-3	CAISEPQPTSGNTIYF